The 28 T cell receptor beta chains below were found in one sample sequenced in a study of CD8+CD57+ T cells in acquired aplastic anemia. Profiling that covered TCR beta VDJ and CDR3 relied on genomic DNA as its template. TCRdb processed the reads anew with MiXCR; each CDR3 protein has one entry. Here the sample spans around 200,000 distinct CDR3 sequences, around 63% being singletons. The sequenced sample was sorted CD4+, CD8+, or CD8+CD57+ T cells (not recorded which) from PBMCs. The receptors here all came from a human donor in good health.

V is TRBV2 and J is TRBJ1-1; no definite D call. The V gene's germline CDR1 is SNHLY and CDR2 FYNNEI. The ends were cut back, 7 bases at V and 1 base at J, with 10 bases in the middle. The CDR3 covers 13 residues. In DNA form, the CDR3 reads TGTGCCAGCAAGAGGTTATCGAACACTGAAGCTTTCTTT. This gives the protein CASKRLSNTEAFF.

The chain is built from TRBV7-9 and TRBJ2-7; TRBD1 aligns across 8 bases. CDR3 length: 14 amino acids. Germline trimming cut 3 bases from V and 3 bases from J; bases unmatched to any gene: 4. CDR1 SEHNR and CDR2 FQNEAQ come from the germline V gene (reference sequence). The CDR3 spells CASSFGDRFYEQYF. DNA of the CDR3: TGTGCCAGCAGCTTTGGGGACAGGTTCTACGAGCAGTACTTC.

This clonotype was detected ten times or more. The rearrangement links TRBV28 to TRBJ2-7; D is ambiguous. Trimming stripped 4 bases from V and 0 bases from J, with 16 bases between. The CDR3 is made up of 16 amino acids. Germline V gene sequence: CDR1 MDHEN, CDR2 SYDVKM. The CDR3 sequence is CASSSLLQLHSYEQYF. The CDR3 DNA follows: TGTGCCAGCAGTTCCCTACTGCAGTTACACTCCTACGAGCAGTACTTC.

The chain recombines TRBV2 with TRBJ2-3; 7 positions match TRBD2. V dropped 5 bases and J dropped 2; count of bases not matched to a gene: 10. The CDR3 consists of 16 residues. Germline V gene sequence: CDR1 SNHLY, CDR2 FYNNEI. The DNA for the CDR3 is TGTGCCAGCAGTCCGGGCGGGAGAGGGGACACAGATACGCAGTATTTT. This gives the protein CASSPGGRGDTDTQYF.

This clonotype was seen just once. Here the CDR3 reads CASSLAQGAHSPLHF. In DNA form, the CDR3 reads TGTGCCAGCAGCTTGGCCCAGGGGGCGCATTCACCCCTCCACTTT. The chain couples TRBV9 to TRBJ1-6; 8 bases are a match to TRBD1. CDR3 size: 15 residues. Germline CDR1 reads SGDLS; CDR2 reads YYNGEE. J gave up 8 bases and V 4 bases, and 8 bases lay outside the gene matches.

CDR3 coding DNA: TGTGCCAGCAGCTGGGGGGCGGTAGGTCCACCCCTCCACTTT. Translating it yields CASSWGAVGPPLHF. The V gene is TRBV2, the J gene TRBJ1-6; a possible D gene is TRBD1 (6 bases). The V and J ends lost 6 bases and 11 bases respectively, with 17 bases between them. Germline-derived CDR1 and CDR2 are SNHLY and FYNNEI. This CDR3 has 14 amino acids.

At least ten counts were recorded for this clonotype. The chain combines TRBV10-3 with TRBJ2-7; weak D call: TRBD2 (5 bases). The CDR3 is made up of 13 amino acids. V was pared by 8 bases and J by 5 bases, with 16 bases between. Germline V CDR1 and CDR2: ENHRY, SYGVKD. CDR3 bases: TGTGCCATCGAACCCGGGGATGAAAACGAGCAGTACTTC. This gives the protein CAIEPGDENEQYF.

The V gene is TRBV7-6, the J gene TRBJ2-3; 8 bases align to TRBD2. Per germline, CDR1 SGHVS and CDR2 FNYEAQ. This CDR3 is 15 amino acids long. The V segment lost 3 bases and the J segment 2 bases; nucleotides outside the gene matches: 4. This chain's CDR3 is CASSFGTRDTDTQYF. The CDR3, as DNA: TGTGCCAGCAGCTTCGGGACTAGGGACACAGATACGCAGTATTTT.

The CDR3 is CSGGGDRESYYEQYF. CDR3 sequence (DNA): TGCAGTGGTGGGGGGGACAGGGAGAGCTACTACGAGCAGTACTTC. The V call is TRBV20-1, the J call TRBJ2-7; 9 bases are a match to TRBD1. This CDR3 region has 15 residues. Germline V lookup: CDR1 DFQATT, CDR2 SNEGSKA (reference sequence). Unmatched junction bases numbered 13, after V lost 7 bases and J lost 3 bases.

This clonotype was recorded many times. The chain has TRBV25-1 and TRBJ2-3; no firm D call. Trimming removed 4 bases from V and 5 bases from J, with 13 bases in between. The germline gives CDR1 MGHDK, CDR2 SYGVNS. The CDR3 spans 14 residues. The CDR3 here is CASSAMMGGDTQYF. The CDR3 DNA reads TGTGCCAGCAGTGCGATGATGGGTGGAGATACGCAGTATTTT.

For the CDR3, the DNA is TGTGCCAGCAGTGAATATCCCGCGGGGCGGTTCATCGAGACCCAGTACTTC. Translation: CASSEYPAGRFIETQYF. J is TRBJ2-5 and V is TRBV25-1; D may be TRBD2 (6 bases). CDR3 size: 17 residues. V was shortened by 0 bases and J by 5 bases, with 19 bases between the two germline ends. The germline gives CDR1 MGHDK, CDR2 SYGVNS.

The rearrangement uses TRBV2 and TRBJ1-1; D may be TRBD1 (6 bases). Germline-derived CDR1 and CDR2 are SNHLY and FYNNEI. CDR3 length: 13 amino acids. Trimming cost V 9 bases and J 1 base, with 12 bases left between them. Here the CDR3 reads CAREEGGNTEAFF. The CDR3, as DNA: TGTGCCAGGGAAGAGGGGGGGAACACTGAAGCTTTCTTT.

This clonotype was seen more than once but under ten times. V usage is TRBV20-1 and J usage is TRBJ2-5; 9 bases match TRBD2. Trimming cost V 1 base and J 1 base; bases outside gene matches: 10. This CDR3 has 17 residues. The germline gives CDR1 DFQATT, CDR2 SNEGSKA (reference sequence). CDR3 in DNA: TGCAGTGCTAGAGGTGGTCTAGCGGGACCCATCCAAGAGACCCAGTACTTC. Translated, it gives CSARGGLAGPIQETQYF.

The J gene is TRBJ1-5, the V gene TRBV20-1; D unresolved. This CDR3 region has 12 residues. Germline CDR1 DFQATT, CDR2 SNEGSKA (reference sequence). V lost 0 bases to trimming and J lost 6 bases, with 6 bases between them. The CDR3 loop reads CSARDESQPQHF. As DNA, the CDR3 is TGCAGTGCTAGAGATGAATCTCAGCCCCAGCATTTT.

This chain connects TRBV5-4 to TRBJ2-2; D is perhaps TRBD1 or TRBD2 (5 bases each). V was trimmed by 0 bases and J by 5 bases, leaving 14 bases between them. This CDR3 contains 16 residues. CDR1 SGHNT and CDR2 YYREEE come from the germline V gene (reference sequence). DNA for the CDR3: TGTGCCAGCAGCTTGGGATTCGAGGGGAGTACCGGGGAGCTGTTTTTT. It encodes CASSLGFEGSTGELFF.

The chain uses TRBV4-1 and TRBJ1-6; D is ambiguous. Germline CDR1 MGHRA, CDR2 YSYEKL. This CDR3 contains 12 residues. Trimming removed 0 bases at V and 9 bases at J, with 3 bases between. The CDR3 region is CASSQDSSPLHF. CDR3 DNA: TGCGCCAGCAGCCAAGACTCTTCACCCCTCCACTTT.

Remarks on this clonotype: Sequence at one end of the junction differs from germline and may be a read error. The V and J genes are TRBV20-1 and TRBJ1-6; perhaps TRBD1 as D (6 bases). The CDR3 contains 15 residues. Germline CDR1 DFQATT, CDR2 SNEGSKA (reference sequence). The CDR3: CSARSRTVNNSPLHF. The CDR3 DNA is TGCAGTGCTAGATCCAGGACAGTGAATAATTCGCCCCTCCACTTT.

The chain links TRBV2 to TRBJ2-1, with D perhaps TRBD1 (5 bases). Looked up from germline, CDR1 is SNHLY and CDR2 is FYNNEI. The CDR3 consists of 16 residues. V was clipped by 7 bases and J by 0 bases, with 16 bases between them. The CDR3 protein is CASKRTGSSSYNEQFF. The CDR3 DNA reads as TGTGCCAGCAAACGAACAGGATCGAGCTCCTACAATGAGCAGTTCTTC.

This clonotype was counted between two and nine times. This sequence joins TRBV20-1 and TRBJ1-3; D ambiguous. The V gene lost 6 bases and the J gene lost 0 bases, with 9 bases spanning the gap. The germline CDR1 and CDR2 sequences are DFQATT and SNEGSKA (reference sequence). The CDR3 consists of 13 residues. CDR3 sequence (DNA): TGCAGTGCACCAGACGGCTCTGGAAACACCATATATTTT. Its protein is CSAPDGSGNTIYF.

The CDR3 region has the DNA TGCAGTGCAACCACTAGCGCGACCTACGAGCAGTACTTC. This encodes CSATTSATYEQYF. The chain has TRBV20-1 and TRBJ2-7, with 7 bases aligning to TRBD2. CDR1 and CDR2 (germline): DFQATT, SNEGSKA (reference sequence). V was pared by 6 bases and J by 2 bases, with 7 bases of the junction left unmatched. This CDR3 comprises 13 residues.

This chain connects TRBV20-1 to TRBJ2-7, with D possibly matching TRBD2 (5 bases). Germline V CDR1 and CDR2: DFQATT, SNEGSKA (reference sequence). CDR3 size: 13 residues. V was cut by 1 base and J by 3 bases, with 10 bases left in between. The DNA of the CDR3 is TGCAGTGCTAGAGGGCTGGGGAGCTACGAGCAGTACTTC. Translation gives CSARGLGSYEQYF.

This clonotype is classed as medium-sized. The chain joins TRBV29-1 to TRBJ2-3, with 9 bases fitting TRBD2. The J segment lost 3 bases and the V segment lost 1 base, leaving 5 bases of the junction unmatched. The CDR3 has 15 amino acids. Germline V CDR1 and CDR2: SQVTM, ANQGSEA. CDR3 protein: CSVEGREGLTDTQYF. In DNA, the CDR3 is TGCAGCGTTGAAGGGCGGGAGGGCCTAACAGATACGCAGTATTTT.

V usage is TRBV7-3 and J usage is TRBJ1-5; D not certain. The CDR3 is 12 residues long. CDR1 is SGHTA and CDR2 is FQGTGA in the germline V gene. The CDR3 spells CAKDTDNQPQHF. In DNA form, the CDR3 reads TGTGCTAAAGACACGGACAATCAGCCCCAGCATTTT.

The chain employs TRBV5-1 and TRBJ1-1, with D possibly TRBD1 on 5 matching bases. Germline V CDR1 and CDR2: SGHRS, YFSETQ. V was clipped by 4 bases and J by 0 bases, with 10 bases between them. The CDR3 extends over 14 amino acids. Here the CDR3 reads CASSQQAMNTEAFF. The DNA for the CDR3 is TGCGCCAGCAGCCAACAGGCCATGAACACTGAAGCTTTCTTT.

This clonotype was counted a few times. This rearrangement joins TRBV5-1 to TRBJ2-7, with D tentatively TRBD2 (5 bases). Trimming removed 1 base at V and 9 bases at J, with 11 bases between. Germline V gene lookup returns CDR1 SGHRS and CDR2 YFSETQ. The CDR3 loop spans 12 amino acids. CDR3 protein: CASSLSGGGQYF. CDR3 sequence (DNA): TGCGCCAGCAGCTTGAGCGGTGGCGGGCAGTACTTC.

This clonotype was detected a few times. This chain's CDR3 is CASTLTGLNTEAFF. The CDR3 DNA follows: TGTGCCAGCACCCTGACAGGGTTGAACACTGAAGCTTTCTTT. The V and J genes are TRBV2 and TRBJ1-1; 7 nucleotides agree with TRBD1. This CDR3 comprises 14 residues. Losses at the gene ends were 7 bases for V and 0 bases for J; bases not matched to a gene: 5. Germline CDR1 and CDR2: SNHLY and FYNNEI.

This clonotype was seen a few times. This rearrangement joins TRBV9 to TRBJ1-2, with a tentative D call TRBD1 (6 bases). Looked up from germline, CDR1 is SGDLS and CDR2 is YYNGEE. V was clipped by 3 bases and J by 4 bases, with 19 bases between them. The CDR3 spans 16 residues. The CDR3 bases are TGTGCCAGCAGCGAGGGGGGACAAAACATGGGCTATGGCTACACCTTC. Translation gives CASSEGGQNMGYGYTF.

This chain uses TRBV20-1 with TRBJ2-6, with D tentatively TRBD2 (6 bases). Between the trimmed V and J ends, which lost 1 base and 0 bases, there was a span of 13 bases. Germline V gene sequence: CDR1 DFQATT, CDR2 SNEGSKA (reference sequence). CDR3 size: 17 residues. CDR3 in amino acids: CSARVPGEISGANVLTF. The DNA for the CDR3 is TGCAGTGCTAGAGTCCCGGGGGAGATCTCTGGGGCCAACGTCCTGACTTTC.